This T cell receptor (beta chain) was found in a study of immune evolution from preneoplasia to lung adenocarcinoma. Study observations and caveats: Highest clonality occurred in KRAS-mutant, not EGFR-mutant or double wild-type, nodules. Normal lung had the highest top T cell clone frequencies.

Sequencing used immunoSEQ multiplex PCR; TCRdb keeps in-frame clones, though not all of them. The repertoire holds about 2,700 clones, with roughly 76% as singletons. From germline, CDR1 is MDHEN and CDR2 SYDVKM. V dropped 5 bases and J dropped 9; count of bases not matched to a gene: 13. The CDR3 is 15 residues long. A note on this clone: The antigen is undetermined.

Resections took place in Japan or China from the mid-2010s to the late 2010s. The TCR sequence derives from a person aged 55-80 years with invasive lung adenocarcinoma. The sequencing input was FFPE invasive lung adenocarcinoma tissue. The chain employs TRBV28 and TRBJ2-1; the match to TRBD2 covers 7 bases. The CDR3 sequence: CASSPAGEGFGEQFF. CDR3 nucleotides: TGTGCCAGCAGTCCCGCGGGGGAGGGCTTCGGTGAGCAGTTCTTC.